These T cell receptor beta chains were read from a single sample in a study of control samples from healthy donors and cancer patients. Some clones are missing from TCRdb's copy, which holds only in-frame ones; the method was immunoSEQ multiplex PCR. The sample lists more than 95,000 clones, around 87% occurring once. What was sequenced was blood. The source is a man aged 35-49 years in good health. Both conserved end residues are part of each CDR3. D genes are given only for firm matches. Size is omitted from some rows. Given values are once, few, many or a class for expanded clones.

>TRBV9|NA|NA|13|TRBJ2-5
TGTGCCAGCAGCGTAAGCTCAGAAGAGACCCAGTACTTC
CASSVSSEETQYF
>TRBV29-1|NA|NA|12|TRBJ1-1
TGCAGCGTTGGTCCAAGGTTATCTGAAGCTTTCTTT
CSVGPRLSEAFF
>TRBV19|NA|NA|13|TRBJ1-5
TGTGCCAGTAGTATCACAGGGAATCAGCCCCAGCATTTT
CASSITGNQPQHF
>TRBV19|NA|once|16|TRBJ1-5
TGTGCCAGTAGTATTAATAGGGCGGATAGCAATCAGCCCCAGCATTTT
CASSINRADSNQPQHF
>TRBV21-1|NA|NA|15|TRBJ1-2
TGTGCCCCCAACCCCCGGGACGCTCCTAACTATGGCTACACCTTC
CAPNPRDAPNYGYTF
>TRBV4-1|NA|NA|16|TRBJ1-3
TGCGCCAGCAGCCAAGAAGTCAGAATGTATGGAAACACCATATATTTT
CASSQEVRMYGNTIYF
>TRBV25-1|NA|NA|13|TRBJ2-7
TGTGCCAGCAGTGACGGGGGCAGGTACGAGCAGTACTTC
CASSDGGRYEQYF
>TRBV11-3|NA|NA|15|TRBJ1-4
TGTGCCAGCATCGTCCCGGGACGGGGGAATGAAAAACTGTTTTTT
CASIVPGRGNEKLFF
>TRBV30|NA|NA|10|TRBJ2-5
TGTGCCTGGACGGAGGAGACCCAGTACTTC
CAWTEETQYF
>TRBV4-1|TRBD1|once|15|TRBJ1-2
TGCGCCAGCAGCCAAGATCCGACAGGGGGCTATGGCTACACCTTC
CASSQDPTGGYGYTF
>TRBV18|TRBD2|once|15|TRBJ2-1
TGTGCCAGCTCGCCCGGGACTAGAGGAGGCAATGAGCAGTTCTTC
CASSPGTRGGNEQFF
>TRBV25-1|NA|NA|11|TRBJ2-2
TGTGCCAGCAGGGGGAACGGGGAGCTGTTTTTT
CASRGNGELFF
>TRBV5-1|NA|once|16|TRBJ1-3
TGCGCCAGCAGGGAAAGGGCAAGAGACTCTGGAAACACCATATATTTT
CASRERARDSGNTIYF
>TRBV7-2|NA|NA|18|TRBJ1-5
TGTGCCAGCAGCTTAGCGATCGGGGGGGGCTCCGGGGGGCAGCCCCAGCATTTT
CASSLAIGGGSGGQPQHF
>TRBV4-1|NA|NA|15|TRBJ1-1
TGCGCCAGCAGCCAATGGCAGGGACGAAACACTGAAGCTTTCTTT
CASSQWQGRNTEAFF
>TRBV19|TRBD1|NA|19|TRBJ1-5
TGTGCCAGTAGTATTCTTCGAGACAGGGGGATTATGGGCAATCAGCCCCAGCATTTT
CASSILRDRGIMGNQPQHF
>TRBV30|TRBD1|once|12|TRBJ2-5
TGTGCCTGGAGGGGACAGGGAGAGACCCAGTACTTC
CAWRGQGETQYF
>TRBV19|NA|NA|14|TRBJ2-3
TGTGCCAGTAGTAAAGGGACCGGACCAGATACGCAGTATTTT
CASSKGTGPDTQYF
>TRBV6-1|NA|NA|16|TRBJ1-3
TGTGCCAGCAGTGAATTTGCACTCCGGATTGGAAACACCATATATTTT
CASSEFALRIGNTIYF
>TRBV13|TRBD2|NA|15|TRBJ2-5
TGTGCCAGCGCCTTGGGACTAGCGAGTTCCGAGACCCAGTACTTC
CASALGLASSETQYF
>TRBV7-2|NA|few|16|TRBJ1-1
TGTGCCAGCAGCTTAGAGGGACCCCGCCCGAACACTGAAGCTTTCTTT
CASSLEGPRPNTEAFF
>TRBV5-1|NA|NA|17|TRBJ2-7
TGCGCCAGCAGCTCAGAAAAAGGGGGGTACCTCTCCTACGAGCAGTACTTC
CASSSEKGGYLSYEQYF
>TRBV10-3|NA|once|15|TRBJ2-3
TGTGCCATCAGTGACGGGACATTTATTACAGATACGCAGTATTTT
CAISDGTFITDTQYF
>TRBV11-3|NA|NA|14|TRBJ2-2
TGTGCCAGCAGATCAACTAGGATCGCCGGGGAGCTGTTTTTT
CASRSTRIAGELFF
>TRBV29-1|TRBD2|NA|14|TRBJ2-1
TGCAGCGCAACGGGGGGGGAAAAGGGCAATGAGCAGTTCTTC
CSATGGEKGNEQFF
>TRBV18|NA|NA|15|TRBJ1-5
TGTGCCAGCTCACCACGGCCAGGGGAGAATCAGCCCCAGCATTTT
CASSPRPGENQPQHF
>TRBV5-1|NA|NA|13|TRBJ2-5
TGCGCCAGCAGCTCACAGGGCGGGGAGACCCAGTACTTC
CASSSQGGETQYF
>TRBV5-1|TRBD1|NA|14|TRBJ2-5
TGCGCCAGCAGCCTAGGGACAGCAGCCGAGACCCAGTACTTC
CASSLGTAAETQYF
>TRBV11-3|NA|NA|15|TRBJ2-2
TGTGCCAGCAGCTTAGGCGTCGGTCCCCCCGGGGAGCTGTTTTTT
CASSLGVGPPGELFF
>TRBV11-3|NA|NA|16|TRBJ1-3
TGTGCCAGCAGGGAGACAGGAGCCGGGTCTGGAAACACCATATATTTT
CASRETGAGSGNTIYF
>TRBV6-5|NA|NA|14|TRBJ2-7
TGTGCCAGCAGCCCCGAACAGATTACCTACGAGCAGTACTTC
CASSPEQITYEQYF
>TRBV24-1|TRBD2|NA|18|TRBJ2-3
TGTGCCACCAGTGACCCGGGACTAGCGGGACCTTATGGGGATACGCAGTATTTT
CATSDPGLAGPYGDTQYF
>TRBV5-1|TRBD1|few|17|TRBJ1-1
TGCGCCAGCAGCCCGGGACAGGGGGCCCTCATGAACACTGAAGCTTTCTTT
CASSPGQGALMNTEAFF
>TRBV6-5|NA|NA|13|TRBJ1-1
TGTGCCAGCAGGTTACAGGGTAACACTGAAGCTTTCTTT
CASRLQGNTEAFF
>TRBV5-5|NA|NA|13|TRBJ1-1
TGTGCCAGCGGAGGGACGGTGAACACTGAAGCTTTCTTT
CASGGTVNTEAFF
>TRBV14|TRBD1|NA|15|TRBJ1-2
TGTGCCAGCAGCCAGCTCCAGGGGGCTGGCTATGGCTACACCTTC
CASSQLQGAGYGYTF
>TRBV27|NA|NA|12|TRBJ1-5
TGTGCCACCGGGAGGGGACATCAGCCCCAGCATTTT
CATGRGHQPQHF
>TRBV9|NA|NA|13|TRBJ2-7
TGTGCCAGCAGCGTAGACTTATCCTACGAGCAGTACTTC
CASSVDLSYEQYF
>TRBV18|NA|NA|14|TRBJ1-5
TGTGCCAGCTCACCACTTCCGGATAATCAGCCCCAGCATTTT
CASSPLPDNQPQHF
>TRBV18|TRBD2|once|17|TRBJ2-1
TGTGCCAGCTCCCCCCCGTCCGGCGGGGGGGGTTACAATGAGCAGTTCTTC
CASSPPSGGGGYNEQFF
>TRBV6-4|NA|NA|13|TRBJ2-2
TGTGCCAGCAGGGCAGGATACACCGGGGAGCTGTTTTTT
CASRAGYTGELFF
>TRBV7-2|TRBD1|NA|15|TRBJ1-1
TGTGCCAGCAGCGACCGACAGGGGAGAGGCACTGAAGCTTTCTTT
CASSDRQGRGTEAFF
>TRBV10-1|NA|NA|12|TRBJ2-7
TGCGCCAGCAGTGAAGTGTCGGGCGAGCAGTACTTC
CASSEVSGEQYF
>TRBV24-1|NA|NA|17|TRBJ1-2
TGTGCCACCAGTGATTCGCCGAGTGGACAGAGACCTTATGGCTACACCTTC
CATSDSPSGQRPYGYTF
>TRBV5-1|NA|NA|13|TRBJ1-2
TGCGCCAGCAGCCCGGGACACTCCCCTGGCTACACCTTC
CASSPGHSPGYTF
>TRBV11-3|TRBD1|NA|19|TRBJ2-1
TGTGCCAGCAGCTTAGGTTCGACCGGGACAGCTGGGGCCTACAATGAGCAGTTCTTC
CASSLGSTGTAGAYNEQFF
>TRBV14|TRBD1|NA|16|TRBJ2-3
TGTGCCAGCAGCCAAGGACAGGGCGGGAGCACAGATACGCAGTATTTT
CASSQGQGGSTDTQYF
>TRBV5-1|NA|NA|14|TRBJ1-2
TGCGCCAGCAGCTTGGCAGGGTTCCGCTATGGCTACACCTTC
CASSLAGFRYGYTF
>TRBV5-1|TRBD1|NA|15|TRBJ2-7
TGCGCCAGCAGGCTTCGGGGGACAGGGTCCGCCGAGCAGTACTTC
CASRLRGTGSAEQYF
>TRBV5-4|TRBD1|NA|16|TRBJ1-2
TGTGCCAGCAGCTCCCAGGGGGCGCATAGAGGCTATGGCTACACCTTC
CASSSQGAHRGYGYTF
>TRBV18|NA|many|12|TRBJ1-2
TGTGCCAGCTCACCACGGAATGGTGGCTACACCTTC
CASSPRNGGYTF